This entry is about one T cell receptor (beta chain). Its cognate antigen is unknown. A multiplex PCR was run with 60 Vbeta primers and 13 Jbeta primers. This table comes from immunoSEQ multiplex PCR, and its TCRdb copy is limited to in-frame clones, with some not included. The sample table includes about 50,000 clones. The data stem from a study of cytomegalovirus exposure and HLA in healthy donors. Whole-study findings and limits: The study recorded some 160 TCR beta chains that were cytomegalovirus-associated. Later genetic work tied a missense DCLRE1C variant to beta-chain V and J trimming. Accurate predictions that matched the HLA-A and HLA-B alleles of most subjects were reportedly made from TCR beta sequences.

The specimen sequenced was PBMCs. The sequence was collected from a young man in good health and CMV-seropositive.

The CDR3 here is CASSFPGTGSGGANVLTF. The CDR3 region has the DNA TGTGCCAGCAGTTTCCCAGGGACAGGGTCTGGGGGGGCCAACGTCCTGACTTTC. The J gene is TRBJ2-6, the V gene TRBV28; 9 bases map to TRBD1. Trimming cost V 3 bases and J 4 bases; bases outside gene matches: 10. CDR1 is MDHEN and CDR2 is SYDVKM in the germline V gene. CDR3 length equals 18 residues.